These 5 T cell receptor beta chains came from one sample sequenced in a study of cytomegalovirus exposure and HLA in healthy donors. In the PCR, 60 Vbeta and 13 Jbeta primers were used. Here immunoSEQ multiplex PCR was the method, and the copy in TCRdb shows in-frame clones only, minus some. The repertoire has some 170,000 clones, 81% of them found once; the top ten carry roughly 13%. The sequencing sample was made of PBMCs. All receptors derive from a woman aged 45-60 years in good health and CMV-seronegative.

The rearrangement links TRBV11-1 to TRBJ1-1, with 8 nucleotides matching TRBD1. Trimming took 5 bases from V and 6 from J; bases not matched to a gene: 8. Germline values: CDR1 SGHAT, CDR2 FQDESV (reference sequence). The CDR3 is made up of 14 amino acids. CDR3 amino acids: CASSVDRAPPEAFF. The CDR3 bases are TGTGCCAGCAGCGTGGACAGGGCCCCCCCTGAAGCTTTCTTT.

The genes are TRBV28 and TRBJ2-4; 7 bases are shared with TRBD2. Germline trimming cut 6 bases from V and 6 bases from J; bases unmatched to any gene: 11. Germline assignment: CDR1 MDHEN and CDR2 SYDVKM. CDR3 size: 15 residues. The CDR3 DNA reads as TGTGCCAGCAGCCCGGAAGGGAGGGCCCCAAACATTCAGTACTTC. Translated, it gives CASSPEGRAPNIQYF.

Here the CDR3 DNA reads TGTGCCAGCAGCTTTTTCTGGGACAGGTTAGACAATGAGCAGTTCTTC. Translated, it gives CASSFFWDRLDNEQFF. V and J are TRBV7-9 and TRBJ2-1; 8 bases match TRBD1. CDR1 and CDR2 from the germline V gene are SEHNR and FQNEAQ (reference sequence). With 3 bases clipped from V and 5 bases from J, the junction kept 9 bases outside the gene matches. This CDR3 is 16 amino acids long.

The rearrangement links TRBV7-8 to TRBJ1-2, with D perhaps matching TRBD1 (5 bases). The V and J ends lost 5 bases and 5 bases respectively, with 18 bases between them. Germline values: CDR1 SGHVS, CDR2 FQNEAQ. This CDR3 has 15 amino acids. This chain's CDR3 is CASSPAGGLAYGYTF. As DNA, the CDR3 is TGTGCCAGCAGCCCAGCCGGGGGGTTAGCGTATGGCTACACCTTC.

Judged by abundance, this clone is medium-sized (0.01 to 0.1%). This chain uses TRBV10-3 with TRBJ1-5; the match to TRBD1 covers 8 bases. The CDR3 contains 14 residues. V lost 11 bases, J lost 0 bases, and 6 bases stayed unmatched. Germline V CDR1 and CDR2: ENHRY, SYGVKD. Here the CDR3 reads CAAGTGDSNQPQHF. The CDR3 nucleotides are TGTGCCGCTGGGACAGGTGATAGCAATCAGCCCCAGCATTTT.